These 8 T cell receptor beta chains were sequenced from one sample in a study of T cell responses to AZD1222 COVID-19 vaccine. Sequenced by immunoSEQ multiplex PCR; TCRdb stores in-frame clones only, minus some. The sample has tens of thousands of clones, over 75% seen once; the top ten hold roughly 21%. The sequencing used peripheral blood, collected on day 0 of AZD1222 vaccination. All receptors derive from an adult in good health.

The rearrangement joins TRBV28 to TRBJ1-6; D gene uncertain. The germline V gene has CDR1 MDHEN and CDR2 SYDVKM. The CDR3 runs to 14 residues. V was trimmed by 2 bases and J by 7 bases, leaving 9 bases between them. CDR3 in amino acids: CASSLSSSNSPLHF. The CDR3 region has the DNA TGTGCCAGCAGTTTAAGCAGCTCCAATTCACCCCTCCACTTT.

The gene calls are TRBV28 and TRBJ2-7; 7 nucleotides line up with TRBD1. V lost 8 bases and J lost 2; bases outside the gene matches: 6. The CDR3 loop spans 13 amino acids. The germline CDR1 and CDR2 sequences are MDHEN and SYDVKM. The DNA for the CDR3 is TGTGCCAGCTTACAGGGGAATCCCTACGAGCAGTACTTC. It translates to CASLQGNPYEQYF.

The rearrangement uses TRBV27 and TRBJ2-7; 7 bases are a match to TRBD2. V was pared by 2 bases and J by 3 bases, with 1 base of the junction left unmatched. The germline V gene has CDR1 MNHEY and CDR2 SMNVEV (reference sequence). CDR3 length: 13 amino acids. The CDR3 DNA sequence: TGTGCCAGCAGTTTAGGCGGGAGCTACGAGCAGTACTTC. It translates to CASSLGGSYEQYF.

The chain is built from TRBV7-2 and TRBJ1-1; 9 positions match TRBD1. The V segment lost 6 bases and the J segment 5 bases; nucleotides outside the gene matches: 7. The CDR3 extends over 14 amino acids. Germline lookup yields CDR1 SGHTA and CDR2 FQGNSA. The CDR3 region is CASSRDREWTEAFF. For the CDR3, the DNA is TGTGCCAGCAGTCGGGACAGGGAATGGACTGAAGCTTTCTTT.

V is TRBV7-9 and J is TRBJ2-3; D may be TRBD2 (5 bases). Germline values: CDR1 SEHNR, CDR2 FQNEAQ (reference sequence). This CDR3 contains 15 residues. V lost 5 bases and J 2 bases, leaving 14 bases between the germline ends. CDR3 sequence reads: CASSPKRRYTDTQYF. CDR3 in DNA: TGTGCCAGCAGCCCTAAGCGGCGTTACACAGATACGCAGTATTTT.

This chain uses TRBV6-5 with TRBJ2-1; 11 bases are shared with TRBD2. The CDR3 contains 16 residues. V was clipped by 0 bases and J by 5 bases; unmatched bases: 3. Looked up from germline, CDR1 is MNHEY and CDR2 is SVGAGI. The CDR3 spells CASSYSSGGANNEQFF. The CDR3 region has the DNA TGTGCCAGCAGTTACTCTAGCGGGGGGGCTAACAATGAGCAGTTCTTC.

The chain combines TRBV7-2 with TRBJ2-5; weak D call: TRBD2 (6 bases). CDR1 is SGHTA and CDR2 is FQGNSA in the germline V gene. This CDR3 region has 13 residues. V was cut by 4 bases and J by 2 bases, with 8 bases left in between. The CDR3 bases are TGTGCCAGCAGCTCCAGCGGGCAAGAGACCCAGTACTTC. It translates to CASSSSGQETQYF.

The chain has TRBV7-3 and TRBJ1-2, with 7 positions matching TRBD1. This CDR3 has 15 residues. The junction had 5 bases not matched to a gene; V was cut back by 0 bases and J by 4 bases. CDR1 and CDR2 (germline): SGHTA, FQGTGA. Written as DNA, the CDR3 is TGTGCCAGCAGCTTAACGACAGGGAGACGCTATGGCTACACCTTC. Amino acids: CASSLTTGRRYGYTF. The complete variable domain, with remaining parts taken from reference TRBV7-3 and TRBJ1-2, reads GAGVSQTPSNKVTEKGKYVELRCDPISGHTALYWYRQSLGQGPEFLIYFQGTGAADDSGLPNDRFFAVRPEGSVSTLKIQRTERGDSAVYLCASSLTTGRRYGYTFGSGTRLTVV.